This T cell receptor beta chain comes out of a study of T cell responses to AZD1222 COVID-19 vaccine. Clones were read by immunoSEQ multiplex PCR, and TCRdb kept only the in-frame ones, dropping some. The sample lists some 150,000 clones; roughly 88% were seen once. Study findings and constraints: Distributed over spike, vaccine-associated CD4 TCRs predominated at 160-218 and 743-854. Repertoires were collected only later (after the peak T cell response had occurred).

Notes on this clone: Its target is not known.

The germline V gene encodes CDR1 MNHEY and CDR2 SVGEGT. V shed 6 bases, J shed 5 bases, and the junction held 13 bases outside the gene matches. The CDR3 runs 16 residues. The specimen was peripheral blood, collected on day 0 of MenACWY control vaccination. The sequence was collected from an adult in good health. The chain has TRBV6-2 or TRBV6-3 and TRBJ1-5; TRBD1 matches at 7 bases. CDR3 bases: TGTGCCAGCAGACCTCCCCGGACAGGACAGGATCAGCCCCAGCATTTT. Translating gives CASRPPRTGQDQPQHF.